This TCR beta chain is drawn from a study of cytomegalovirus exposure and HLA in healthy donors. Study outcomes and limitations: Overall, around 160 TCR beta chains were annotated as cytomegalovirus-associated. It was confirmed in vitro that three of the CMV-associated chains were specific for CMV antigens. Rare sequences made up most TCRs, while some public TCRs were found in many donors.

On this clone itself: Its antigen is unknown.

This table comes from immunoSEQ multiplex PCR, and its TCRdb copy is limited to in-frame clones, with some not included. The table shows about 66,000 clones, with approximately 96% occurring only once. The CDR3 runs to 11 residues. CDR1 and CDR2 from the germline V gene are SNHLY and FYNNEI. The V end lost 11 bases, the J end lost 3 bases, and 10 bases lay between the germline ends. The TCR was taken from a woman under 30 in good health and CMV-seropositive. V gene TRBV2 combines with J gene TRBJ1-2; possibly TRBD1 for D (5 bases). Sequenced input: PBMCs. Here the CDR3 reads CAGQGYYGYTF. CDR3 DNA sequence: TGTGCCGGGCAGGGCTACTATGGCTACACCTTC.